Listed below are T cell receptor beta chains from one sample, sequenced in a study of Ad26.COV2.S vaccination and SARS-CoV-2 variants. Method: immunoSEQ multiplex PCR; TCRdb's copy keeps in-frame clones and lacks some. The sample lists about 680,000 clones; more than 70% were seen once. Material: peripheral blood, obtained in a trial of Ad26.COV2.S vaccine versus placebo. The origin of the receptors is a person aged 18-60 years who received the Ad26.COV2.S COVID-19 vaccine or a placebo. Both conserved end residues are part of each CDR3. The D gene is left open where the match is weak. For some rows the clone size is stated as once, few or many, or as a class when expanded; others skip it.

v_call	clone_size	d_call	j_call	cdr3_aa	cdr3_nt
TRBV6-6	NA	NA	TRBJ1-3	CASSYSTPGGPGAIYF	TGTGCCAGCAGTTACTCGACTCCTGGGGGCCCCGGGGCCATATATTTT
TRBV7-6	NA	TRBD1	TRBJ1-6	CASSSDRDANSPLHF	TGTGCCAGCAGCTCAGACAGGGATGCGAATTCACCCCTCCACTTT
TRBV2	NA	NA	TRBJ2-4	CASSPRQGLAKNIQYF	TGTGCCAGCAGCCCCCGACAAGGACTAGCCAAAAACATTCAGTACTTC
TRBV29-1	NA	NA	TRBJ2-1	CSVGYRVGGNGEQFF	TGCAGCGTTGGCTATCGGGTCGGGGGTAACGGTGAGCAGTTCTTC
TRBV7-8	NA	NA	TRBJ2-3	CASSPRTTGYTQYF	TGTGCCAGCAGCCCCAGAACCACAGGGTATACGCAGTATTTT
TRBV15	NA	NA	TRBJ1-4	CATSRDLGSPLINEKLFF	TGTGCCACCAGCAGAGATTTAGGCAGCCCCCTTATAAATGAAAAACTGTTTTTT
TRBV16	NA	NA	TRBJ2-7	CASSPGRGYEQYF	TGTGCCAGCAGCCCCGGCAGGGGCTACGAGCAGTACTTC
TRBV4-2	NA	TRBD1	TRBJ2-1	CASSQPDRGRNEQFF	TGTGCCAGCAGCCAACCGGACAGGGGGCGTAATGAGCAGTTCTTC
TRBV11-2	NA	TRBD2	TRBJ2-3	CASSYSGRDTDTQYF	TGTGCCAGCAGCTATAGCGGGAGGGACACAGATACGCAGTATTTT
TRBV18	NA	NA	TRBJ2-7	CASSPGVYEQYF	TGTGCCAGCTCACCAGGAGTCTACGAGCAGTACTTC
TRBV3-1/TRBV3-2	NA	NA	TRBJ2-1	CASSPRGGPSSYNEQFF	TGTGCCAGCAGCCCCAGGGGGGGGCCGAGCTCCTACAATGAGCAGTTCTTC
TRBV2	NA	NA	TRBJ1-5	CASSSRPGGNQPQHF	TGTGCCAGCAGTTCCCGACCGGGTGGGAATCAGCCCCAGCATTTT
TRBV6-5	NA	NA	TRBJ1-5	CASSPRENQPQHF	TGTGCCAGCAGCCCGCGCGAAAATCAGCCCCAGCATTTT
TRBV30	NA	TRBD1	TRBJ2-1	CAWTVGTVRVEQFF	TGTGCCTGGACCGTCGGGACAGTTCGTGTTGAGCAGTTCTTC
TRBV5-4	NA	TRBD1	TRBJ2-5	CASSSQGATETQYF	TGTGCCAGCAGCTCTCAGGGGGCAACCGAGACCCAGTACTTC
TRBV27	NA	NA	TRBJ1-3	CASRQGGGSGNTIYF	TGTGCCAGCAGACAAGGGGGGGGCTCTGGAAACACCATATATTTT
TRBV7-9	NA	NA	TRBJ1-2	CASSLGGITHQSGYTF	TGTGCCAGCAGCCTAGGGGGGATCACCCATCAATCCGGCTACACCTTC
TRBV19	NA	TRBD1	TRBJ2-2	CASSGDRGRTGELFF	TGTGCCAGCTCCGGGGACAGGGGTCGCACCGGGGAGCTGTTTTTT
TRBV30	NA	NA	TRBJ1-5	CASGVVRGGQPQHF	TGTGCCTCCGGAGTTGTGAGGGGTGGACAGCCCCAGCATTTT
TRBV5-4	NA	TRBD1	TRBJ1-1	CASSLEGQGTEAFF	TGTGCCAGCAGCTTGGAGGGACAGGGGACTGAAGCTTTCTTT
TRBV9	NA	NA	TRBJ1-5	CASSPGSVGNQPQHF	TGTGCCAGCAGCCCCGGCAGCGTGGGCAATCAGCCCCAGCATTTT
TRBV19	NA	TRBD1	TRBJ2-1	CASSRDQGAYNEQFF	TGTGCCAGTAGCCGGGACCAGGGGGCCTACAATGAGCAGTTCTTC
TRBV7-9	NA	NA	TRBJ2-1	CASSPPLSSPNEQFF	TGTGCCAGCAGCCCCCCGCTCAGCAGCCCCAATGAGCAGTTCTTC
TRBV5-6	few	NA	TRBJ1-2	CASSYDRNYGYTF	TGTGCCAGCAGCTACGACAGAAACTATGGCTACACCTTC
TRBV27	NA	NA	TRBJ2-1	CASSSEGTAGWEQFF	TGTGCCAGCAGTTCGGAAGGGACTGCGGGCTGGGAGCAGTTCTTC
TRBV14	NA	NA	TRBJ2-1	CASSRGPFNEQFF	TGTGCCAGCAGCCGGGGACCCTTCAATGAGCAGTTCTTC
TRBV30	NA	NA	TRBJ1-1	CAWNTNTEAFF	TGTGCCTGGAATACGAACACTGAAGCTTTCTTT
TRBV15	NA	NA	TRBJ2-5	CATSRGWDLRDETQYF	TGTGCCACCAGCAGAGGCTGGGACCTCCGCGACGAGACCCAGTACTTC
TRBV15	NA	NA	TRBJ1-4	CATSTREGPLEEKLFF	TGTGCCACCAGCACCCGGGAGGGGCCCCTAGAGGAAAAACTGTTTTTT
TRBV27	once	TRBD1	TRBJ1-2	CASSPGQGEYGYTF	TGTGCCAGCAGTCCGGGACAGGGAGAGTATGGCTACACCTTC
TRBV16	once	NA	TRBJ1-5	CASSQVDRTPQHF	TGTGCCAGCAGCCAGGTTGACAGGACACCCCAGCATTTT
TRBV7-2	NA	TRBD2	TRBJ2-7	CASSPIGGRHEQYF	TGTGCCAGCAGCCCCATAGGCGGGAGGCACGAGCAGTACTTC
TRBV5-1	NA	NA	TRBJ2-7	CASREQALPYEQYF	TGCGCCAGCAGGGAACAGGCCCTTCCCTACGAGCAGTACTTC
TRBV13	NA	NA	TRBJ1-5	CASSLQGNQPQHF	TGTGCCAGCAGCTTACAGGGCAATCAGCCCCAGCATTTT
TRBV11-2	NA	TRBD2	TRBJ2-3	CASSPRLAHSTDTQYF	TGTGCCAGCAGCCCCCGACTAGCACATAGCACAGATACGCAGTATTTT
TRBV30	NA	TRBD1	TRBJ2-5	CAWKRTGGSETQYF	TGTGCCTGGAAGCGGACAGGCGGCTCAGAGACCCAGTACTTC
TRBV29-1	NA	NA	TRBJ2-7	CSVIRDTSYEQYF	TGCAGCGTGATACGGGACACCTCCTACGAGCAGTACTTC
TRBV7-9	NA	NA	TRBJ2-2	CASSPGGSGELFF	TGTGCCAGCAGCCCTGGCGGGTCCGGGGAGCTGTTTTTT
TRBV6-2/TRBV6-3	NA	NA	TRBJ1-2	CASSYLDRMGYGYTF	TGTGCCAGCAGTTACCTAGACAGGATGGGCTATGGCTACACCTTC
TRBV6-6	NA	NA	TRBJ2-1	CASSFTPGAANEQFF	TGTGCCAGCAGTTTTACCCCCGGAGCAGCCAATGAGCAGTTCTTC
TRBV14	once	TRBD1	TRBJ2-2	CASSQAPDRETGELFF	TGTGCCAGCAGCCAAGCACCGGACAGGGAAACCGGGGAGCTGTTTTTT
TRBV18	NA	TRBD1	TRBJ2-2	CASSPQGQGAEELFF	TGTGCCAGCTCACCCCAGGGACAGGGGGCAGAGGAGCTGTTTTTT